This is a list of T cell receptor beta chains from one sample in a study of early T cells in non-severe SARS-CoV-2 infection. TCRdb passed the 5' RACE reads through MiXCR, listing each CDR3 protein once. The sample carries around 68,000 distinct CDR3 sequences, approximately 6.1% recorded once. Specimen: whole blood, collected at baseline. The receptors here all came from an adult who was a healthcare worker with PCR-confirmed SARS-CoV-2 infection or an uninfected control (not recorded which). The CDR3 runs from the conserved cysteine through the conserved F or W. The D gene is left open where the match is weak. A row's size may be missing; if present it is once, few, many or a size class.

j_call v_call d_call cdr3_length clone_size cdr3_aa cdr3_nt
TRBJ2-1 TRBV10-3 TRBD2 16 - CAISGTSGRQRNEQFF TGTGCCATCAGTGGGACTAGCGGGAGGCAAAGGAATGAGCAGTTCTTC
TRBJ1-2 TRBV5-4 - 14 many CASSLEGQIYGYTF TGTGCCAGCAGCTTGGAAGGTCAAATCTATGGCTACACCTTC
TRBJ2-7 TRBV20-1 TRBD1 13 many CSADGQGRYEQYF TGCAGTGCCGATGGACAGGGGAGATACGAGCAGTACTTC
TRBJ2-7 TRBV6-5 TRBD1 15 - CASSKTGRLSYEQYF TGTGCCAGCAGCAAGACAGGGCGCCTCTCCTACGAGCAGTACTTC
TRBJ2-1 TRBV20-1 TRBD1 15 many CSARTTGVLYNEQFF TGCAGTGCTAGAACAACAGGGGTACTCTACAATGAGCAGTTCTTC
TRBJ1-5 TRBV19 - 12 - CASRDQTQPQHF TGTGCCAGTAGGGACCAAACACAGCCCCAGCATTTT
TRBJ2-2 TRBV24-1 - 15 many CATSDLGRDTGELFF TGTGCCACCAGTGATTTGGGCAGAGACACCGGGGAGCTGTTTTTT
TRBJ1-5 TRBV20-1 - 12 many CSAGRTNQPQHF TGCAGTGCGGGGAGGACCAATCAGCCCCAGCATTTT
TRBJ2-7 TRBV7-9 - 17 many CASSQPTAGQGAYEQYF TGTGCCAGCAGCCAACCCACCGCGGGGCAGGGCGCCTACGAGCAGTACTTC
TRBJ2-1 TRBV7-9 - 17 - CASSSLLWPPSYNEQFF TGTGCCAGCAGCTCCCTTTTGTGGCCCCCCTCCTACAATGAGCAGTTCTTC
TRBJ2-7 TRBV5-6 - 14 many CASSPGRPSYEQYF TGTGCCAGCAGCCCGGGACGCCCTTCCTACGAGCAGTACTTC
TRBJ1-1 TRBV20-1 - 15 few CSARDQRTENTEAFF TGCAGTGCTAGAGATCAGCGGACAGAGAACACTGAAGCTTTCTTT
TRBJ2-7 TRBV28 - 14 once CASSLTVATYEQYF TGTGCCAGCAGCCTAACAGTAGCAACCTACGAGCAGTACTTC
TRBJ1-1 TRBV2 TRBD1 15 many CASSMTGAGNTEAFF TGTGCCAGCAGTATGACAGGGGCGGGGAACACTGAAGCTTTCTTT
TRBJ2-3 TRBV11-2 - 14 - CASSPMARIDTQYF TGTGCCAGCAGCCCTATGGCTAGAATAGATACGCAGTATTTT
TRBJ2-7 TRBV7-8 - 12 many CASSLGTDEQYF TGTGCCAGCAGCCTTGGGACGGACGAGCAGTACTTC
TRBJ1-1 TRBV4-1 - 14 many CASSQPTRGTEAFF TGCGCCAGCAGCCAGCCGACCAGGGGCACTGAAGCTTTCTTT
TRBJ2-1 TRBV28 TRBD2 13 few CASRAGAGNEQFF TGTGCCAGCAGAGCGGGAGCGGGGAATGAGCAGTTCTTC
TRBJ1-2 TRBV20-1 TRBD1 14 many CSAGSGGRVNGYTF TGCAGTGCAGGATCAGGGGGGCGCGTGAATGGCTACACCTTC
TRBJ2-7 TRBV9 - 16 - CASSVGSASRSYEQYF TGTGCCAGCAGCGTAGGGAGCGCCTCCCGATCCTACGAGCAGTACTTC
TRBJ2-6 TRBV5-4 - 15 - CASSLGLNPANVLTF TGTGCCAGCAGCTTGGGGCTCAACCCGGCCAACGTCCTGACTTTC
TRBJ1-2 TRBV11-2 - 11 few CASSLSLARYF TGTGCCAGCAGCTTATCCCTCGCCAGATACTTC
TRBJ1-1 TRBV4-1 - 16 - CASSQVGAGPNTEAFF TGCGCCAGCAGCCAAGTAGGGGCTGGGCCGAACACTGAAGCTTTCTTT
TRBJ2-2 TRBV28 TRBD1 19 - CASSAGTGLVQSVTGELFF TGTGCCAGCAGCGCCGGGACAGGGCTTGTTCAGTCGGTCACCGGGGAGCTGTTTTTT
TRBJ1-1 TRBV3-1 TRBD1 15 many CASSQGTGLNTEAFF TGTGCCAGCAGCCAGGGGACAGGCCTGAACACTGAAGCTTTCTTT
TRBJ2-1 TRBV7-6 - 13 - CASSLGEELTQFF TGTGCCAGCAGCTTAGGTGAGGAGTTGACGCAGTTCTTC
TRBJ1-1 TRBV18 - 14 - CASSAGARATEAFF TGTGCCAGCTCAGCAGGGGCCCGAGCCACTGAAGCTTTCTTT
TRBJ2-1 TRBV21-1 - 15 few CASSKKKGWYNEQFF TGTGCCAGCAGCAAAAAAAAAGGATGGTACAATGAGCAGTTCTTC
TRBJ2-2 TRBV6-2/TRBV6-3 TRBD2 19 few CASSYGLFASGKNTGELFF TGTGCCAGCAGTTATGGTCTTTTCGCTAGCGGGAAGAACACCGGGGAGCTGTTTTTT
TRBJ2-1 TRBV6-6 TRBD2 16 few CASSHGGTRLSNEQFF TGTGCCAGCAGCCACGGGGGGACCAGACTTAGTAATGAGCAGTTCTTC
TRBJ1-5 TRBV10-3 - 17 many CAISVRGCLERRTPQHF TGTGCCATCAGTGTAAGGGGGTGCCTTGAGAGGAGGACGCCCCAGCATTTT
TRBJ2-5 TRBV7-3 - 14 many CASSLNDREETQYF TGTGCCAGCAGCTTAAACGACAGAGAGGAGACCCAGTACTTC
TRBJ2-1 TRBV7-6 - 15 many CASSLAGGQYNEQFF TGTGCCAGCAGCTTAGCGGGAGGCCAATACAATGAGCAGTTCTTC
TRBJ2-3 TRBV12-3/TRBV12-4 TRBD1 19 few CASSLRGQTAVRGTDTQYF TGTGCCAGCAGTTTAAGGGGACAGACGGCTGTCAGGGGCACAGATACGCAGTATTTT
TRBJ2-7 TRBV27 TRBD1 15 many CASSRSGTVPYEQYF TGTGCCAGCAGTAGGTCGGGGACAGTCCCCTACGAGCAGTACTTC
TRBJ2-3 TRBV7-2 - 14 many CASSLEGFTDTQYF TGTGCCAGCAGCTTAGAGGGCTTCACAGATACGCAGTATTTT
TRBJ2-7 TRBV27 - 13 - CASSRPPTYEQYF TGTGCCAGCAGTCGGCCACCGACCTACGAGCAGTACTTC
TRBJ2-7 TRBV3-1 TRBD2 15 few CASSHRGAGGLEQYF TGTGCCAGCAGCCATCGGGGAGCGGGAGGCCTCGAGCAGTACTTC
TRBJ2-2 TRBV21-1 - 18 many CASSKGNLAGGPTGELFF TGTGCCAGCAGCAAAGGAAATCTAGCGGGAGGGCCCACCGGGGAGCTGTTTTTT
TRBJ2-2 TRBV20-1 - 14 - CSAYRAVGTGELFF TGCAGTGCTTATAGGGCGGTTGGCACCGGGGAGCTGTTTTTT
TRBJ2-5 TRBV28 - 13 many CASSLSGTETQYF TGTGCCAGCAGTTTATCAGGAACGGAGACCCAGTACTTC
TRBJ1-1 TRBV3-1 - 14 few CASSQVVGPTEAFF TGTGCCAGCAGCCAAGTTGTCGGGCCCACTGAAGCTTTCTTT
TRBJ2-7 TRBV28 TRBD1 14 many CASSLTQGVYEQYF TGTGCCAGCAGTTTAACACAGGGGGTCTACGAGCAGTACTTC
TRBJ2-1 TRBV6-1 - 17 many CASNEKWTLSSYNEQFF TGTGCCAGCAACGAGAAATGGACCTTAAGCTCCTACAATGAGCAGTTCTTC
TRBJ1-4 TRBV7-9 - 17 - CASSLVLPSIGNEKLFF TGTGCCAGCAGCTTAGTCCTCCCTTCGATCGGAAATGAAAAACTGTTTTTT
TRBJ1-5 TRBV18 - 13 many CASSPLRNQPQHF TGTGCCAGCTCACCACTGCGCAATCAGCCCCAGCATTTT
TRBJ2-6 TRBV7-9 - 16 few CASSLEWRSGANVLTF TGTGCCAGCAGCTTAGAGTGGCGCTCTGGGGCCAACGTCCTGACTTTC
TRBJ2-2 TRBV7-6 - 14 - CASSTYSNTGELFF TGTGCCAGCAGCACCTACTCCAACACCGGGGAGCTGTTTTTT
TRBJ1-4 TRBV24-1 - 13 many CATSGTTNEKLFF TGTGCCACCTCAGGGACAACTAATGAAAAACTGTTTTTT
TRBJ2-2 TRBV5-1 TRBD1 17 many CASSSIKNRGQDGELFF TGCGCCAGCAGCTCGATAAAAAACAGGGGGCAAGACGGGGAGCTGTTTTTT